Below, 28 T cell receptor beta chains from the same sample are listed, as sequenced in a study of cytomegalovirus exposure and HLA in healthy donors. PCR involved 60 Vbeta and 13 Jbeta primers. Produced via immunoSEQ multiplex PCR; TCRdb's table is partial and in-frame only. The table counts approximately 30,000 clones; 3.4% lies in the top ten. The sample comprised PBMCs. Source of these receptors: a woman in her 40s in good health and CMV-seropositive.

This CDR3 reads CASSPFVLAGEGGELFF. The CDR3 DNA reads as TGTGCCAGCTCACCCTTCGTACTAGCGGGAGAAGGCGGGGAGCTGTTTTTT. The V and J genes are TRBV18 and TRBJ2-2; the match to TRBD2 covers 11 bases. Germline CDR1 is KGHSH and CDR2 is LQKENI. V was pared by 3 bases and J by 7 bases, with 10 bases of the junction left unmatched. CDR3 length: 17 residues.

The chain is built from TRBV11-2 and TRBJ2-2; D may be TRBD2 (5 bases). This CDR3 is built from 17 residues. Germline loops: CDR1 SGHAT, CDR2 FQNNGV. The V end was cut by 5 bases, the J end by 7 bases, with 23 bases between. CDR3 in amino acids: CASSQWTFERADGELFF. CDR3 in DNA: TGTGCCAGCAGCCAGTGGACTTTCGAGAGAGCGGACGGGGAGCTGTTTTTT.

The chain employs TRBV27 and TRBJ1-2, with TRBD1 matching 8 bases. The CDR3 spans 14 residues. The V gene end was trimmed by 3 bases and the J gene end by 7 bases; junction bases not matched to a gene: 7. CDR1 and CDR2 from the germline V gene are MNHEY and SMNVEV (reference sequence). The CDR3 reads CASSFSDRDRGYTF. The DNA of the CDR3 is TGTGCCAGCAGTTTTTCGGACAGGGACCGTGGCTACACCTTC.

CDR3 protein: CASSATRLAPGAQYF. CDR3 nucleotides: TGTGCCAGCAGCGCGACGCGATTAGCACCCGGGGCCCAGTACTTC. The chain employs TRBV9 and TRBJ2-5, with D perhaps matching TRBD2 (5 bases). Trimming left V 3 bases short and J 9 bases short, with 21 bases between. This CDR3 has 15 residues. Germline CDR1 is SGDLS and CDR2 is YYNGEE. Drawing the rest from reference TRBV9 and TRBJ2-5, the complete variable domain is DSGVTQTPKHLITATGQRVTLRCSPRSGDLSVYWYQQSLDQGLQFLIQYYNGEERAKGNILERFSAQQFPDLHSELNLSSLELGDSALYFCASSATRLAPGAQYFGPGTRLLVL.

The chain carries TRBV28 and TRBJ2-7; D remains unclear. The V gene lost 4 bases and the J gene lost 3 bases, with 4 bases spanning the gap. Germline V lookup: CDR1 MDHEN, CDR2 SYDVKM. The CDR3 extends over 11 amino acids. The CDR3 nucleotides read TGTGCCAGCAGTTCCTTCTACGAGCAGTACTTC. The encoded protein is CASSSFYEQYF. The full variable domain, rest sourced from reference TRBV28 and TRBJ2-7, is DVKVTQSSRYLVKRTGEKVFLECVQDMDHENMFWYRQDPGLGLRLIYFSYDVKMKEKGDIPEGYSVSREKKERFSLILESASTNQTSMYLCASSSFYEQYFGPGTRLTVT.

The chain carries TRBV2 and TRBJ1-2; the D gene is possibly TRBD1 (5 bases). The ends were cut back, 1 base at V and 7 bases at J, with 10 bases in the middle. Germline V CDR1 and CDR2: SNHLY, FYNNEI. There are 13 residues in the CDR3. CDR3 DNA sequence: TGTGCCAGCAGTGAAGTGCAGGGCATTGGCTACACCTTC. Amino acid sequence: CASSEVQGIGYTF.

The J gene is TRBJ2-7, the V gene TRBV6-1; 12 bases are shared with TRBD2. Germline V gene data show CDR1 as MNHNS and CDR2 as SASEGT. The CDR3 extends over 15 amino acids. V lost 0 bases, J lost 5 bases, and 2 bases stayed unmatched. The CDR3 spells CASSEALAGGNEQYF. The CDR3 nucleotides read TGTGCCAGCAGTGAAGCCCTAGCGGGAGGGAACGAGCAGTACTTC.

The chain carries TRBV7-2 and TRBJ2-5; TRBD1 is a possible D gene (5 bases). Trimming removed 5 bases from V and 3 bases from J, with 13 bases in between. Germline V lookup: CDR1 SGHTA, CDR2 FQGNSA. This CDR3 spans 14 amino acids. The CDR3 is CASSGGGAEETQYF. As DNA, the CDR3 is TGTGCCAGCAGCGGCGGTGGGGCCGAAGAGACCCAGTACTTC.

This chain links TRBV27 with TRBJ2-7; 9 nucleotides align to TRBD1. V shed 5 bases, J shed 2 bases, and the junction held 7 bases outside the gene matches. This CDR3 is built from 15 residues. Germline CDR1 MNHEY, CDR2 SMNVEV (reference sequence). The CDR3 DNA is TGTGCCAGCAGTATCACCGGGACAGGGACCTACGAGCAGTACTTC. Translation gives CASSITGTGTYEQYF.

This clone counts as medium-sized (0.01 to 0.1%) by frequency. The chain recombines TRBV7-8 with TRBJ2-5; 8 nucleotides line up with TRBD1. The CDR3 is made up of 14 amino acids. Losses at the gene ends were 4 bases for V and 3 bases for J; bases not matched to a gene: 4. Germline values: CDR1 SGHVS, CDR2 FQNEAQ. In nucleotides, the CDR3 is TGTGCCAGCAGCTCAGGGGGCGCGGAAGAGACCCAGTACTTC. It translates to CASSSGGAEETQYF. Full variable domain (outside the CDR3, taken from reference TRBV7-8 and TRBJ2-5): GAGVSQSPRYKVAKRGQDVALRCDPISGHVSLFWYQQALGQGPEFLTYFQNEAQLDKSGLPSDRFFAERPEGSVSTLKIQRTQQEDSAVYLCASSSGGAEETQYFGPGTRLLVL.

The chain recombines TRBV15 with TRBJ2-7, with TRBD2 matching over 8 bases. CDR1 is LNHNV, CDR2 YYDKDF, per germline (reference sequence). Unmatched junction bases numbered 4, after V lost 0 bases and J lost 0 bases. The length of the CDR3 is 16 residues. The CDR3 protein is CATSRDGGGSSYEQYF. The CDR3 nucleotides read TGTGCCACCAGCAGAGATGGCGGGGGGTCCTCCTACGAGCAGTACTTC. The full variable domain, its missing parts supplied by reference TRBV15 and TRBJ2-7, is DAMVIQNPRYQVTQFGKPVTLSCSQTLNHNVMYWYQQKSSQAPKLLFHYYDKDFNNEADTPDNFQSRRPNTSFCFLDIRSPGLGDTAMYLCATSRDGGGSSYEQYFGPGTRLTVT.

The J gene is TRBJ1-1, the V gene TRBV9, with 7 bases aligning to TRBD1. Germline V CDR1 and CDR2: SGDLS, YYNGEE. The CDR3 is 17 residues long. J lost 0 bases, V lost 4 bases, and 12 bases had no gene match. CDR3: CASSPHPGQVMNTEAFF. CDR3 bases: TGTGCCAGCAGCCCCCACCCAGGACAGGTTATGAACACTGAAGCTTTCTTT.

The rearrangement joins TRBV28 to TRBJ1-5; no reliable D call. Trimming shortened V by 7 bases and J by 0 bases, and 10 bases separated the two germline ends. The CDR3 sequence is 14 residues long. CDR1 and CDR2 from the germline V gene are MDHEN and SYDVKM. Here the CDR3 DNA reads TGTGCCAGCACCCTGGCATTTAGCAATCAGCCCCAGCATTTT. It is translated as CASTLAFSNQPQHF.

The V gene is TRBV4-3, the J gene TRBJ2-3, with 10 nucleotides matching TRBD2. The CDR3 is 15 amino acids. J was trimmed by 4 bases and V by 6 bases; bases with no gene match: 7. Germline assignment: CDR1 LGHNA and CDR2 YSLEER. CDR3 protein: CASSGAGGRSDTQYF. The DNA of the CDR3 is TGCGCCAGCAGTGGAGCGGGAGGGCGATCAGATACGCAGTATTTT.

J is TRBJ2-1 and V is TRBV30; D possibly corresponds to TRBD2 (5 bases). CDR1 is GTSNPN and CDR2 is SVGIG in the germline V gene (reference sequence). V was cut by 8 bases and J by 6 bases, with 17 bases left in between. The CDR3 is made up of 13 amino acids. CDR3 bases: TGTGCCCTGACGGGGTGGAATCGCAATGAGCAGTTCTTC. It encodes CALTGWNRNEQFF.

This rearrangement joins TRBV4-1 to TRBJ2-7, with D maybe TRBD2 (6 bases). The V gene's germline CDR1 is MGHRA and CDR2 YSYEKL. The germline V and J ends were trimmed by 3 bases and 5 bases, with 17 bases remaining between them. CDR3 length: 15 residues. This chain's CDR3 is CASSQPGRGQNEQYF. In nucleotides, the CDR3 is TGCGCCAGCAGCCAGCCCGGGCGGGGCCAGAACGAGCAGTACTTC.

The CDR3 DNA is TGTGCCTGGAGCCTGGACAGCAATGAGCAGTTCTTC. Its translation is CAWSLDSNEQFF. This chain uses TRBV30 with TRBJ2-1; D may be TRBD1 (6 bases). Trimming cost V 3 bases and J 6 bases, with 9 bases left between them. The CDR3 spans 12 residues. Per the germline V gene, CDR1 is GTSNPN and CDR2 is SVGIG (reference sequence).

The J gene is TRBJ2-1, the V gene TRBV10-3; TRBD2 is a possible D gene (6 bases). Germline CDR1 is ENHRY and CDR2 is SYGVKD. The CDR3 totals 16 residues. Trimming removed 5 bases from V and 0 bases from J, with 14 bases in between. CDR3 in amino acids: CAISSSGSSSYNEQFF. DNA of the CDR3: TGTGCCATCAGTAGTAGCGGATCAAGCTCCTACAATGAGCAGTTCTTC.

This rearrangement joins TRBV27 to TRBJ2-7, with D possibly TRBD2 on 5 matching bases. Trimming removed 6 bases at V and 3 bases at J, with 18 bases between. CDR3 length: 15 amino acids. From germline, CDR1 is MNHEY and CDR2 SMNVEV (reference sequence). CDR3 nucleotide sequence: TGTGCCAGCAGCCGCAAAGTCGGACGGGACTACGAGCAGTACTTC. It specifies CASSRKVGRDYEQYF.

The genes are TRBV5-1 and TRBJ2-2; the D gene is possibly TRBD2 (6 bases). There are 18 residues in the CDR3. V was cut by 3 bases and J by 2 bases, with 20 bases left in between. Looked up from germline, CDR1 is SGHRS and CDR2 is YFSETQ. CDR3 coding DNA: TGCGCCAGCAGCTCCGACCTAACTCGGGACTTAAACACCGGGGAGCTGTTTTTT. This encodes CASSSDLTRDLNTGELFF.

V is TRBV30 and J is TRBJ2-6; 8 nucleotides agree with TRBD2. The ends lost 3 bases at V and 12 bases at J; junction bases unmatched: 7. Germline CDR1 GTSNPN, CDR2 SVGIG (reference sequence). This CDR3 region has 13 residues. CDR3 region: CAWSLSGGGVLTF. The CDR3 DNA reads as TGTGCCTGGAGCCTATCGGGGGGGGGCGTCCTGACTTTC.

This sequence joins TRBV9 and TRBJ1-1; D is perhaps TRBD1 (6 bases). V was cut by 3 bases and J by 1 base, with 13 bases left in between. In germline, CDR1 is SGDLS, CDR2 YYNGEE. The CDR3 is 15 amino acids. DNA for the CDR3: TGTGCCAGCAGCGCGAGAGGGGGACAGAACACTGAAGCTTTCTTT. Its protein product is CASSARGGQNTEAFF.

The gene calls are TRBV5-5 and TRBJ2-2; 11 nucleotides match TRBD2. After removal of 4 bases from V and 1 base from J, the junction contained 3 bases not matched to a gene. Germline-derived CDR1 and CDR2 are SGHKS and YYEKEE (reference sequence). There are 16 residues in the CDR3. This CDR3 is CASSPGLAENTGELFF. The CDR3 DNA reads TGTGCCAGCAGCCCGGGACTAGCGGAGAACACCGGGGAGCTGTTTTTT.

This chain links TRBV28 with TRBJ2-4; perhaps TRBD2 as D (7 bases). The CDR3 spans 16 residues. V gave up 6 bases and J gave up 2 bases, with 17 bases separating them. Germline lookup yields CDR1 MDHEN and CDR2 SYDVKM. The CDR3 nucleotides read TGTGCCAGCAGCGCTGGGGGGGCGGGAACCAAAAACATTCAGTACTTC. It specifies CASSAGGAGTKNIQYF.

This chain links TRBV11-2 with TRBJ2-1, with TRBD2 matching over 7 bases. The CDR3 is 16 residues long. Per the germline V gene, CDR1 is SGHAT and CDR2 is FQNNGV. J gave up 2 bases and V 5 bases, and 9 bases lay outside the gene matches. The CDR3 DNA reads TGTGCCAGCAGCAAATCTCCCCTAGCGGCCTACAATGAGCAGTTCTTC. This codes for CASSKSPLAAYNEQFF. The full variable domain, with the rest looked up from reference TRBV11-2 and TRBJ2-1, is EAGVAQSPRYKIIEKRQSVAFWCNPISGHATLYWYQQILGQGPKLLIQFQNNGVVDDSQLPKDRFSAERLKGVDSTLKIQPAKLEDSAVYLCASSKSPLAAYNEQFFGPGTRLTVL.

The chain links TRBV7-7 to TRBJ2-7, with D hard to call. The CDR3 has 14 residues. Germline CDR1 reads SSHAT; CDR2 reads FNYEAQ (reference sequence). Trimming cost V 1 base and J 7 bases, with 14 bases left between them. The CDR3 loop is CASSLEHGLGEQYF. CDR3 in DNA: TGTGCCAGCAGCTTAGAGCACGGTCTCGGGGAGCAGTACTTC.

The V call is TRBV5-4, the J call TRBJ2-1; 16 bases align to TRBD2. CDR1 and CDR2 from the germline V gene are SGHNT and YYREEE (reference sequence). With V trimmed by 4 bases and J by 10 bases, 5 bases remained unmatched. CDR3 length equals 15 residues. The CDR3: CASSGGLAGGREQFF. The CDR3 DNA sequence: TGTGCCAGCAGCGGGGGACTAGCGGGAGGGCGGGAGCAGTTCTTC.

The rearrangement links TRBV29-1 to TRBJ1-2; possibly TRBD1 for D (6 bases). CDR3 length equals 11 residues. V lost 3 bases and J lost 5, with 7 bases in between. Germline V gives CDR1 SQVTM, CDR2 ANQGSEA. The DNA of the CDR3 is TGCAGCGTTGATCAGGGGTATGGCTACACCTTC. Encoded protein: CSVDQGYGYTF.